What follows are 3 T cell receptor beta chains derived from one specimen sequenced in a study of shared clonotypes between healthy human individuals. The protocol was immunoSEQ multiplex PCR, while the TCRdb copy is restricted to in-frame clones and leaves out a portion. The sample lists about 490,000 clones; approximately 78% were seen once. The sequencing input was PBMCs. The receptors come from a woman aged 40 to 55 in good health. Some clones in this sample may be carry-over from other donors' samples.

CDR3 protein: CASSYRDTSTDTQYF. In DNA form, the CDR3 reads TGTGCCAGCAGCTACCGGGACACCTCCACAGATACGCAGTATTTT. V is TRBV7-9 and J is TRBJ2-3, with a weak D call TRBD1 (6 bases). Trimming pared 4 bases from V and 2 bases from J, leaving 13 bases between. The CDR3 contains 15 residues. Per germline, CDR1 SEHNR and CDR2 FQNEAQ (reference sequence).

As regards this clone: A much larger clone is a single base away; this may be a read error. The same CDR3 can be traced to other DNA sequences in this sample. This chain connects TRBV30 to TRBJ1-5, with a tentative D call TRBD1 (5 bases). Germline CDR1 reads GTSNPN; CDR2 reads SVGIG (reference sequence). CDR3 length: 14 residues. CDR3 in DNA: TGTGCCTGGACCAATGGGGGGGGAAATCAGCCCCAACATTTT. Residues: CAWTNGGGNQPQHF.

This chain connects TRBV5-4 to TRBJ1-2; TRBD1 is a possible D gene (5 bases). Germline assignment: CDR1 SGHNT and CDR2 YYREEE (reference sequence). The CDR3 is 15 amino acids. V lost 0 bases, J lost 2 bases, and 11 bases lay in between. CDR3: CASSLEVGTNYGYTF. In DNA form, the CDR3 reads TGTGCCAGCAGCTTGGAGGTGGGGACCAACTATGGCTACACCTTC.